One and the same sample provided the 20 T cell receptor beta chains below, sequenced in a study of T cell repertoires in cytomegalovirus infection. TCRdb ran MiXCR on the reads and lists one entry per CDR3 protein. The sample lists some 350,000 distinct CDR3 sequences; 15% to 20% were seen once. Sequencing was performed on PBMCs. These receptors were collected from a human donor in good health (CMV status not recorded). Some clones in this sample may be carry-over from other donors' samples.

This clonotype was counted ten times or more. V usage is TRBV7-8 and J usage is TRBJ1-4; the D is unclear. This CDR3 is built from 15 residues. Trimming removed 0 bases from V and 6 bases from J, with 11 bases in between. Germline CDR1 and CDR2: SGHVS and FQNEAQ. In nucleotides, the CDR3 is TGTGCCAGCAGCTTAGCTTGGTCAGCTGATGAAAAACTGTTTTTT. It specifies CASSLAWSADEKLFF. Together with reference TRBV7-8 and TRBJ1-4, the CDR3 gives the full variable domain: GAGVSQSPRYKVAKRGQDVALRCDPISGHVSLFWYQQALGQGPEFLTYFQNEAQLDKSGLPSDRFFAERPEGSVSTLKIQRTQQEDSAVYLCASSLAWSADEKLFFGSGTQLSVL.

V usage is TRBV20-1 and J usage is TRBJ2-1, with TRBD1 identical over 7 bases. The CDR3 has 15 amino acids. With 3 bases clipped from V and 8 bases from J, the junction kept 13 bases outside the gene matches. Germline-derived CDR1 and CDR2 are DFQATT and SNEGSKA (reference sequence). CDR3 residues: CSASRGRGIVYEQFF. The CDR3 DNA follows: TGCAGTGCTAGCCGCGGCAGGGGGATAGTCTATGAGCAGTTCTTC.

This clonotype was observed many times. The rearrangement joins TRBV30 to TRBJ2-1, with 11 bases lining up with TRBD2. This CDR3 is built from 14 residues. After removal of 2 bases from V and 5 bases from J, the junction contained 2 bases not matched to a gene. Germline CDR1 reads GTSNPN; CDR2 reads SVGIG (reference sequence). CDR3 protein: CAWSRLAGNNEQFF. CDR3 sequence (DNA): TGTGCCTGGAGTAGACTAGCGGGAAACAATGAGCAGTTCTTC.

This clonotype occurred many times. The V call is TRBV5-4, the J call TRBJ2-1; TRBD2 might be the D (5 bases). Germline lookup yields CDR1 SGHNT and CDR2 YYREEE (reference sequence). There are 15 residues in the CDR3. V was clipped by 4 bases and J by 0 bases, with 11 bases between them. The CDR3 nucleotides read TGTGCCAGCAGCGCGACTACCAGCTCCTACAATGAGCAGTTCTTC. Protein sequence: CASSATTSSYNEQFF.

The rearrangement links TRBV24-1 to TRBJ2-3; 9 bases are a match to TRBD1. This CDR3 region has 15 residues. The germline V gene encodes CDR1 KGHDR and CDR2 SFDVKD. Trimming took 5 bases from V and 3 from J; bases not matched to a gene: 5. The CDR3 region is CATSAPGTGTDTQYF. The CDR3 DNA reads as TGTGCCACCAGTGCCCCCGGGACAGGGACAGATACGCAGTATTTT.

This clonotype was detected a few times. The V call is TRBV5-4, the J call TRBJ2-7; D is unresolved. This CDR3 spans 14 amino acids. Germline CDR1 is SGHNT and CDR2 is YYREEE (reference sequence). V was cut by 4 bases and J by 2 bases, with 13 bases left in between. CDR3 sequence: CASSLKTGAYEQYF. CDR3 sequence (DNA): TGTGCCAGCAGCCTGAAGACTGGAGCCTACGAGCAGTACTTC.

This chain links TRBV29-1 with TRBJ1-2; D is uncertain. The CDR3 runs to 11 residues. CDR1 is SQVTM and CDR2 is ANQGSEA in the germline V gene. CDR3 region: CTITGVRGYTF. DNA for the CDR3: TGCACCATAACCGGGGTCCGAGGCTACACCTTC. The entire variable domain, with the rest obtained from reference TRBV29-1 and TRBJ1-2, is as follows: SAVISQKPSRDICQRGTSLTIQCQVDSQVTMMFWYRQQPGQSLTLIATANQGSEATYESGFVIDKFPISRPNLTFSTLTVSNMSPEDSSIYLCTITGVRGYTFGSGTRLTVV.

This clonotype occurred many times. The chain uses TRBV5-1 and TRBJ2-1; 12 bases are shared with TRBD2. V lost 0 bases to trimming and J lost 3 bases; unmatched junction nucleotides: 4. Germline V CDR1 and CDR2: SGHRS, YFSETQ. The CDR3 consists of 17 residues. The CDR3 here is CASSLVASGRVYNEQFF. The CDR3 bases are TGCGCCAGCAGCTTGGTGGCTAGCGGGAGGGTCTACAATGAGCAGTTCTTC. Looking up the rest from reference TRBV5-1 and TRBJ2-1 gives the full variable domain: KAGVTQTPRYLIKTRGQQVTLSCSPISGHRSVSWYQQTPGQGLQFLFEYFSETQRNKGNFPGRFSGRQFSNSRSEMNVSTLELGDSALYLCASSLVASGRVYNEQFFGPGTRLTVL.

This clonotype was seen ten or more times. V is TRBV7-2 and J is TRBJ2-3; perhaps D is TRBD1 or TRBD2 (6 bases each). Germline V gene lookup returns CDR1 SGHTA and CDR2 FQGNSA. CDR3 length: 17 amino acids. V was trimmed by 2 bases and J by 4 bases, leaving 19 bases between them. The CDR3 region is CASSLKGGGGAPDTQYF. In nucleotides, the CDR3 is TGTGCCAGCAGCTTAAAGGGGGGAGGCGGCGCCCCAGATACGCAGTATTTT.

This clonotype was found a few times. This sequence joins TRBV6-2 or TRBV6-3 and TRBJ1-1; 12 bases fit TRBD1. CDR3 length equals 16 residues. Germline V CDR1 and CDR2: MNHEY, SVGEGT. V dropped 6 bases and J dropped 6; count of bases not matched to a gene: 11. The CDR3, as DNA: TGTGCCAGCAGGAAGCATCCGGGACAGGGGGCCGCTGAAGCTTTCTTT. As protein: CASRKHPGQGAAEAFF.

By share of the sample, this clonotype is medium-sized. The chain joins TRBV7-2 to TRBJ2-3; D is unresolved. CDR3 length: 12 amino acids. V dropped 3 bases and J dropped 0 bases, with 1 base sitting between them. Germline V CDR1 and CDR2: SGHTA, FQGNSA. CDR3 protein: CASSFSTDTQYF. CDR3 DNA sequence: TGTGCCAGCAGCTTTAGCACAGATACGCAGTATTTT.

There are many counts of this clonotype. The CDR3 loop is CATRLGTRDTGELFF. CDR3 coding DNA: TGTGCCACCCGTTTGGGGACTCGAGACACCGGGGAGCTGTTTTTT. J is TRBJ2-2 and V is TRBV6-2 or TRBV6-3, with TRBD2 as a possible D gene (6 bases). The CDR3 is made up of 15 amino acids. The germline V gene encodes CDR1 MNHEY and CDR2 SVGEGT. The germline V and J ends were trimmed by 10 bases and 3 bases, with 18 bases remaining between them.

In its sample, this clonotype was seen many times. This chain connects TRBV10-3 to TRBJ2-5; possibly TRBD2 for D (6 bases). Looked up from germline, CDR1 is ENHRY and CDR2 is SYGVKD. The CDR3 consists of 15 residues. Trimming removed 0 bases from V and 1 base from J, with 9 bases in between. The CDR3 coding sequence is TGTGCCATCAGTGAGTCGCTGGGAGGCCAAGAGACCCAGTACTTC. Translation gives CAISESLGGQETQYF.

This clonotype was counted ten times or more. This chain connects TRBV7-2 to TRBJ1-3; weak D call: TRBD1 (5 bases). There are 14 residues in the CDR3. The germline CDR1 and CDR2 sequences are SGHTA and FQGNSA. V was trimmed by 2 bases and J by 2 bases, leaving 7 bases between them. The CDR3 region has the DNA TGTGCCAGCAGCTTACGGGGCACTGGAAACACCATATATTTT. Amino acid sequence: CASSLRGTGNTIYF. The full variable domain, its missing parts supplied by reference TRBV7-2 and TRBJ1-3, is GAGVSQSPSNKVTEKGKDVELRCDPISGHTALYWYRQSLGQGLEFLIYFQGNSAPDKSGLPSDRFSAERTGGSVSTLTIQRTQQEDSAVYLCASSLRGTGNTIYFGEGSWLTVV.

This clonotype was recorded a few times. The chain recombines TRBV2 with TRBJ2-5; no definite D call. The V end lost 0 bases, the J end lost 2 bases, and 7 bases lay between the germline ends. Germline V CDR1 and CDR2: SNHLY, FYNNEI. The CDR3 is 14 residues long. DNA of the CDR3: TGTGCCAGCAGTGAAGCGACGCGACAAGAGACCCAGTACTTC. Translated, it gives CASSEATRQETQYF.

This clonotype was counted at least ten times. The chain has TRBV7-2 and TRBJ1-2; D uncertain. V lost 5 bases, J lost 2 bases, and 3 bases lay in between. CDR3 length equals 11 residues. Germline V gene lookup returns CDR1 SGHTA and CDR2 FQGNSA. The DNA for the CDR3 is TGTGCCAGCAGCAACAACTATGGCTACACCTTC. Its translation: CASSNNYGYTF.

This clonotype was detected only a few times. This sequence joins TRBV11-2 and TRBJ2-1; 10 bases are a match to TRBD2. Germline CDR1 SGHAT, CDR2 FQNNGV. After removal of 5 bases from V and 4 bases from J, the junction contained 5 bases not matched to a gene. CDR3 size: 15 residues. The CDR3 sequence: CASSEGTSAYNEQFF. CDR3 nucleotide sequence: TGTGCCAGCAGCGAAGGGACTAGCGCGTACAATGAGCAGTTCTTC.

A few counts support this clonotype. The chain has TRBV20-1 and TRBJ2-7, with D maybe TRBD1 (5 bases). This CDR3 is 14 amino acids long. V was cut by 1 base and J by 3 bases, with 13 bases left in between. Germline loops: CDR1 DFQATT, CDR2 SNEGSKA (reference sequence). CDR3 nucleotide sequence: TGCAGTGCTAGAGGACAGCCCGCCGTCTACGAGCAGTACTTC. Protein product: CSARGQPAVYEQYF.

This chain joins TRBV7-9 and TRBJ1-4; D unresolved. V was shortened by 1 base and J by 7 bases, with 19 bases between the two germline ends. The CDR3 is 17 residues long. Germline CDR1 and CDR2: SEHNR and FQNEAQ (reference sequence). As DNA, the CDR3 is TGTGCCAGCAGCTTAGTCCCCTATTCAGAGGCGTCTGAAAAACTGTTTTTT. Translation: CASSLVPYSEASEKLFF. The full variable domain, rest sourced from reference TRBV7-9 and TRBJ1-4, is DTGVSQNPRHKITKRGQNVTFRCDPISEHNRLYWYRQTLGQGPEFLTYFQNEAQLEKSRLLSDRFSAERPKGSFSTLEIQRTEQGDSAMYLCASSLVPYSEASEKLFFGSGTQLSVL.

The V gene is TRBV6-2 or TRBV6-3, the J gene TRBJ2-3, with D possibly called TRBD1 or TRBD2 (5 bases each). The CDR3 has 14 amino acids. V lost 1 base to trimming and J lost 0 bases, with 5 bases between them. Germline CDR1 is MNHEY and CDR2 is SVGEGT. The CDR3 loop is CASSYWDSTDTQYF. CDR3 bases: TGTGCCAGCAGTTACTGGGACAGCACAGATACGCAGTATTTT.